This is a list of T cell receptor beta chains from one sample in a study of T cells in Graves' hyperthyroidism and ophthalmopathy. From the multiplex PCR reads, TCRdb called clonotypes with MiXCR, one entry per CDR3 protein. The sample lists a few hundred thousand distinct CDR3 sequences; under 20% were seen once. Material: blood. The receptors were sampled from a young woman with Graves' ophthalmopathy. Both conserved end residues are part of each CDR3. D genes are given only for firm matches. A clone size is listed for some rows: how often the clone was seen (once, few, many), or a class if it is expanded.

cdr3_length,v_call,d_call,j_call,clone_size,cdr3_nt,cdr3_aa
17,TRBV5-8,TRBD1,TRBJ2-7,few,TGTGCCAGCAGCTTGAGGACAGGGGGCGTCATTACCTACGAGCAGTACTTC,CASSLRTGGVITYEQYF
15,TRBV20-1,TRBD2,TRBJ2-3,many,TGCAGTGCAACTGGGACTAGCGGGAGCACAGATACGCAGTATTTT,CSATGTSGSTDTQYF
14,TRBV30,TRBD1,TRBJ2-7,many,TGTGCCTGGAGTACAGACAGGGGCCCCTACGAGCAGTACTTC,CAWSTDRGPYEQYF
13,TRBV27,-,TRBJ2-7,-,TGTGCCAGCAGCATCGGACACCCCTACGAGCAGTACTTC,CASSIGHPYEQYF
13,TRBV6-5,-,TRBJ1-6,-,TGTGCCAGCAGTTACGGGGGTGGATCACCCCTCCACTTT,CASSYGGGSPLHF
14,TRBV6-5,-,TRBJ2-7,-,TGTGCCAGCAGTTCCCGCCAAGGGGACTACGAGCAGTACTTC,CASSSRQGDYEQYF
12,TRBV5-6,-,TRBJ2-5,many,TGTGCCAGCAGCTTGGATCGGAGAACCCAGTACTTC,CASSLDRRTQYF
15,TRBV18,TRBD2,TRBJ2-5,-,TGTGCCAGCTCACCAGTCCGACTAGCTCGGGAGACCCAGTACTTC,CASSPVRLARETQYF
15,TRBV4-3,-,TRBJ1-1,-,TGCGCCAGCAGCCAAGATATGGAGGGGCGCACTGAAGCTTTCTTT,CASSQDMEGRTEAFF
14,TRBV15,-,TRBJ2-7,-,TGTGCCACCAGCAGAGTTTGGGGATCCTACGAGCAGTACTTC,CATSRVWGSYEQYF
12,TRBV20-1,-,TRBJ2-1,many,TGCAGTGCTACGTCCCCAGGTGGCGAGCAGTTCTTC,CSATSPGGEQFF
18,TRBV7-9,TRBD1,TRBJ2-7,many,TGTGCCAGCAGCGACAGGGACAGGGGCCAAGAGAGAGAGGACGAGCAGTACTTC,CASSDRDRGQEREDEQYF
14,TRBV6-2/TRBV6-3,-,TRBJ2-5,once,TGTGCCAGCAGCCAACTCAGTACCCAAGAGACCCAGTACTTC,CASSQLSTQETQYF
13,TRBV6-1,-,TRBJ1-1,many,TGTGCCAGCACTTGGGGCCCGAACACTGAAGCTTTCTTT,CASTWGPNTEAFF
14,TRBV7-3,-,TRBJ1-2,-,TGTGCCAGCAGCTCCCCCGCCTTGGACTATGGCTACACCTTC,CASSSPALDYGYTF
10,TRBV2,-,TRBJ2-4,few,TGTGCCAGCGTCCAAAACATTCAGTACTTC,CASVQNIQYF
16,TRBV5-8,-,TRBJ2-3,-,TGTGCCAGCAGCTTACGACAGGCTCTAGGGGTTGATACGCAGTATTTT,CASSLRQALGVDTQYF
10,TRBV12-3/TRBV12-4,-,TRBJ2-3,-,TGTGCCAGCTTTCACAATACGCAGTATTTT,CASFHNTQYF
14,TRBV30,TRBD2,TRBJ2-1,many,TGTGAAGGGCCCCCCACTAGCGTGTACAATGAGCAGTTCTTC,CEGPPTSVYNEQFF
13,TRBV2,-,TRBJ2-5,many,TGTGCCAGCGGAAGGCAACTAGGGGAGACCCAGTACTTC,CASGRQLGETQYF
18,TRBV7-2,TRBD2,TRBJ2-3,-,TGTGCCAGCAGCGGTCCGGGACTAGCGGGAATAAGGACAGATACGCAGTATTTT,CASSGPGLAGIRTDTQYF
13,TRBV25-1,-,TRBJ2-7,-,TGTGCCAGCAGTGATCCCAGCCCTTACGAGCAGTACTTC,CASSDPSPYEQYF
14,TRBV2,-,TRBJ1-1,many,TGTGCCAGCAGTGAAGACCGATTGAACACTGAAGCTTTCTTT,CASSEDRLNTEAFF
17,TRBV5-1,TRBD2,TRBJ2-7,-,TGCGCCAGCAGCTTGGCCGTTTTAGCGGGAGATCCCTACGAGCAGTACTTC,CASSLAVLAGDPYEQYF